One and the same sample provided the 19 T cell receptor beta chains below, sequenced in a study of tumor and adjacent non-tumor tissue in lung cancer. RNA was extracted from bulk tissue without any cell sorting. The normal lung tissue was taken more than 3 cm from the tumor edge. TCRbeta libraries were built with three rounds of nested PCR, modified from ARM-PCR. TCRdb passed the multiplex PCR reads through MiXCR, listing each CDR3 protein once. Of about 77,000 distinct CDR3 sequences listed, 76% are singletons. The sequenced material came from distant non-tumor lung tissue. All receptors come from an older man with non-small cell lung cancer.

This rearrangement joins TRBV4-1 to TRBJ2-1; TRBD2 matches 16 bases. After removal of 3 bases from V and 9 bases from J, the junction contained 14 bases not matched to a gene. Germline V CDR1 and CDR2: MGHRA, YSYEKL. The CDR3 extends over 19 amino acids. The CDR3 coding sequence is TGCGCCAGCAGCCATCCGGGACTAGCGGGGGGGTCAGGTAAAACTGAGCAGTTCTTC. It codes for CASSHPGLAGGSGKTEQFF.

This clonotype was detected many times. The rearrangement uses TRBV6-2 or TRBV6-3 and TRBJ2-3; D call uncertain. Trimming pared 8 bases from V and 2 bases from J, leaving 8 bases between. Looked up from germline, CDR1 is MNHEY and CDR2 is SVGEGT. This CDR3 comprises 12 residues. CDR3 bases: TGTGCCAGCGCCTTGTCCACAGATACGCAGTATTTT. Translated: CASALSTDTQYF.

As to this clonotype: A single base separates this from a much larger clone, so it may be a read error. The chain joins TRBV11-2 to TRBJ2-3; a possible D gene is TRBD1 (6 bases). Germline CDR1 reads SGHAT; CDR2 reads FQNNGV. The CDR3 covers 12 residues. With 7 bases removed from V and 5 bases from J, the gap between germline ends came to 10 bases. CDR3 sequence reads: CASTGTRDTQYF. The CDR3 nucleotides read TGTGCCAGCACCGGGACAAGAGATACGCAGTATTTT.

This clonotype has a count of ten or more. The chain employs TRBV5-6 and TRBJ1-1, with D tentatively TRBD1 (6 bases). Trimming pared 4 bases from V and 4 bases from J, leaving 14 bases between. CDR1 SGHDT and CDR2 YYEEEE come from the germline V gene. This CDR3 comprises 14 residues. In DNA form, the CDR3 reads TGTGCCAGCAGCCCTACGGGGGCTGCCACTGAAGCTTTCTTT. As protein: CASSPTGAATEAFF.

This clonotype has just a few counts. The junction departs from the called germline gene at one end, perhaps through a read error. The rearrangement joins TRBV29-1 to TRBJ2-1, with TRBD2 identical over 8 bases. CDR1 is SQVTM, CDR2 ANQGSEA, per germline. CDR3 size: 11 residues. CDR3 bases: TGCAGCGTAAGAGCGGGGGATGAACAGTTCTTC. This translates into CSVRAGDEQFF.

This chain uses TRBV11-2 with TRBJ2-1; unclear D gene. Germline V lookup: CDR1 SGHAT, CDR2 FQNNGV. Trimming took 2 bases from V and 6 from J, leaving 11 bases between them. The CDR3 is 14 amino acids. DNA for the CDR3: TGTGCCAGCAGCTTACGGCAAGTAGCCAATGAGCAGTTCTTC. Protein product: CASSLRQVANEQFF.

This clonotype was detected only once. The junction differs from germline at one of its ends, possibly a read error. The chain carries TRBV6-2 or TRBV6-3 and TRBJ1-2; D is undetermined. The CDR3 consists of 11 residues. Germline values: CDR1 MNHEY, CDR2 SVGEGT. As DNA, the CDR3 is TGTGTCAGCAGTCCCTCATATGGCTACACCTTC. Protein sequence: CVSSPSYGYTF.

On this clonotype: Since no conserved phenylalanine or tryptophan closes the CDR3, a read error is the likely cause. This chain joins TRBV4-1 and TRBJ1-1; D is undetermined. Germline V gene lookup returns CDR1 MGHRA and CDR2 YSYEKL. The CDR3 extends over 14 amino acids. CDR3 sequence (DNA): TGTGCCAGCAGCCAAACGAATTGGGGCACTGAAGCTTTCCTT. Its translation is CASSQTNWGTEAFL.

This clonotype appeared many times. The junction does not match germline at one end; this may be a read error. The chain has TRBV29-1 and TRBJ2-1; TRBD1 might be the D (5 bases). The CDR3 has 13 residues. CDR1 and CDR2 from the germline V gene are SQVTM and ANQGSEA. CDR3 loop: CSAIAWTHNGQFF. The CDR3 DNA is TGCAGCGCGATAGCCTGGACACACAATGGGCAGTTCTTC.

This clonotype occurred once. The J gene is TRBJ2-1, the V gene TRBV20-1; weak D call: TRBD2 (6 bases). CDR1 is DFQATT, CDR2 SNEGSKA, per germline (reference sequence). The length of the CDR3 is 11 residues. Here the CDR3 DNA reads TGCAGCCCCGGGAGCATCGATGAGCAGTTCTTC. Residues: CSPGSIDEQFF.

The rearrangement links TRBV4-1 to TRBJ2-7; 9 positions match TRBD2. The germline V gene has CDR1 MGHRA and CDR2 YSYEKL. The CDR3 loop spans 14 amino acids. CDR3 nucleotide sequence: TGCGCAAGTTCCCGGACTAGCGAGAACTACGAGCAGTACTTC. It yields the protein CASSRTSENYEQYF.

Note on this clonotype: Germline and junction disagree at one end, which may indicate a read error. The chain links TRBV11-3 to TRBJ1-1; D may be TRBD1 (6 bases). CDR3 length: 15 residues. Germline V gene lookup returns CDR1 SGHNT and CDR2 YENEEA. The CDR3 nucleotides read TGTGCCAGCAGCTCCCTAGGGGGGACCTACACTGAAGCTTTATTT. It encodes CASSSLGGTYTEALF.

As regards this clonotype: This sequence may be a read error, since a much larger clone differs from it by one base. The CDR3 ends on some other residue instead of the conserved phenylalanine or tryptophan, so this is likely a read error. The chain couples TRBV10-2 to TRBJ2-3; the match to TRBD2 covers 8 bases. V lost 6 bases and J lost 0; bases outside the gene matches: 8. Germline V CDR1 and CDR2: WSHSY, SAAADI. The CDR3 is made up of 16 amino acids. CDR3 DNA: TGCGCCAGCAGGACAGCGGGGGACACTAGCACAGATACGCAGTATTAT. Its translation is CASRTAGDTSTDTQYY.

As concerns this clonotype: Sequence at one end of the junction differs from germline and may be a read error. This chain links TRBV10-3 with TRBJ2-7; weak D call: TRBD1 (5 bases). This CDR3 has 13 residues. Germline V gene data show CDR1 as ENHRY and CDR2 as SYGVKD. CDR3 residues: CTMSPSRVYEQYF. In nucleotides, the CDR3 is TGTACCATGAGTCCCTCCAGGGTTTACGAGCAGTACTTC.

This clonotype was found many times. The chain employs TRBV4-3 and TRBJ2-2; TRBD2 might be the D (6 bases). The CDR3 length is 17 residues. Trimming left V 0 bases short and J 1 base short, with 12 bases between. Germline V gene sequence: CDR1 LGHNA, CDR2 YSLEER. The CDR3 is CASSQEGGLQNTGELFF. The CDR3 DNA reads TGCGCCAGCAGCCAAGAGGGGGGACTGCAGAACACCGGGGAGCTGTTTTTT.

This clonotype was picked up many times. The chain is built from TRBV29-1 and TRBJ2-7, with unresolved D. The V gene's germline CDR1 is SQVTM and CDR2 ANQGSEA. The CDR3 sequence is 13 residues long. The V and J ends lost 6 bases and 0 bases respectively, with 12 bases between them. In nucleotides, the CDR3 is TGCAGCGTAGGTGGCCGGTCCTCCTACGAGCAGTACTTC. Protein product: CSVGGRSSYEQYF.

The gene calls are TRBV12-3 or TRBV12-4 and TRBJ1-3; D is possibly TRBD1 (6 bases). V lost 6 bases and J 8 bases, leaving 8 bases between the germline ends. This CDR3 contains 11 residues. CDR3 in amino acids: CASRRGDTIYF. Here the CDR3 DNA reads TGTGCCAGCAGAAGGGGGGACACCATATATTTT.

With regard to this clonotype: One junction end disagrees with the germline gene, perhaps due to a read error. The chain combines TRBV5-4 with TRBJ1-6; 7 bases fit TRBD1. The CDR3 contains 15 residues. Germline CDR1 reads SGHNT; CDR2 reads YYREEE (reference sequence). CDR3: CASSPPTGPGSHLHF. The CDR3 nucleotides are TGTGCAAGCAGCCCTCCGACAGGGCCGGGCTCACACCTCCACTTT.

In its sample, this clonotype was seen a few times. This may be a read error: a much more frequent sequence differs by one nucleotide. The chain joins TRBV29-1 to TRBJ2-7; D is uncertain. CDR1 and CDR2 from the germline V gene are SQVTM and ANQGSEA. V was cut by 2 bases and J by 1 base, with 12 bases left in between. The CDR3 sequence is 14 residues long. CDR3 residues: CSVELGMGSYEQYF. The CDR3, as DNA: TGCAGCGTTGAACTGGGGATGGGATCCTACGAGCAGTACTTC.